This T cell receptor beta chain came from a study of beta chain features in type 1 diabetes. Expressed TCRB transcripts got sequenced, as all isolated RNA was reverse transcribed. TCRdb's copy holds only in-frame clones and misses some; the assay was immunoSEQ multiplex PCR. This sample carries about 230,000 clones, more than 9% of them seen once, and the ten largest clones take around 0.031%. The TCR was taken from a woman between 18 and 29 years old in good health. The sample comprised naive CD4+ T cells from blood.

The CDR3 coding sequence is TGTGCCAGCAGCCAAGGCCCGACTAGCGGCGGGAGTCATTATCGGAATGAGCAGTTCTTC. Encoded protein: CASSQGPTSGGSHYRNEQFF. This chain joins TRBV14 and TRBJ2-1, with 9 bases lining up with TRBD2. Germline loops: CDR1 SGHDN, CDR2 FVKESK. The V and J ends lost 1 base and 7 bases, in that order; junction bases with no gene match: 20. The CDR3 is 20 amino acids. The whole variable domain, remainder taken from reference TRBV14 and TRBJ2-1, is EAGVTQFPSHSVIEKGQTVTLRCDPISGHDNLYWYRRVMGKEIKFLLHFVKESKQDESGMPNNRFLAERTGGTYSTLKVQPAELEDSGVYFCASSQGPTSGGSHYRNEQFFGPGTRLTVL.